The rows below give T cell receptor beta chains drawn from one sample of a study of blood T cell repertoires in COVID-19. Here immunoSEQ multiplex PCR was the method, and the copy in TCRdb shows in-frame clones only, minus some. The top ten hold about 1.5% of the sample, which has about 300,000 clones, roughly 83% seen once. The source material was peripheral blood. The source of these receptors is a human donor with COVID-19, enrolled during active disease. The donor label of this sample is uncertain. Both conserved end residues are part of each CDR3. The D gene is left open where the match is weak.

v_gene	d_gene	j_gene	CDR3aa
TRBV6-5	TRBD1	TRBJ2-2	CASRLTGDTGELFF
TRBV11-2	.	TRBJ2-5	CASSLGLQETQYF
TRBV19	TRBD2	TRBJ2-2	CASSKGLAGGHTGELFF
TRBV9	TRBD2	TRBJ2-1	CASTRTTSGIYNEQFF
TRBV4-3	TRBD2	TRBJ2-2	CASSLITGLAGGRPGELFF
TRBV5-1	TRBD2	TRBJ2-7	CASSLGLAGGINYEQYF
TRBV19	.	TRBJ1-1	CASSIGTAESREAFF
TRBV7-3	TRBD1	TRBJ2-1	CASSLRQGFSYNEQFF
TRBV29-1	.	TRBJ1-2	CSVEESQASGYGYTF
TRBV24-1	TRBD1	TRBJ2-1	CATSPGTGVLDEQFF
TRBV7-6	TRBD2	TRBJ2-1	CASSRVRTSAYNEQFF
TRBV30	.	TRBJ1-4	CAWSVRAGTNEKLFF
TRBV7-9	TRBD1	TRBJ2-5	CASSLGMGQGLETQYF
TRBV27	.	TRBJ1-1	CASSLGGVAFF
TRBV28	TRBD1	TRBJ1-5	CASISDREWQPQHF
TRBV7-9	.	TRBJ1-4	CASSLVGTTDEKLFF
TRBV11-2	TRBD2	TRBJ2-2	CASSWTSGSTGELFF
TRBV5-4	TRBD2	TRBJ2-1	CATGGGPYNEQFF
TRBV6-2/TRBV6-3	TRBD2	TRBJ2-3	CASSPPGLAGAPDTQYF
TRBV5-6	TRBD1	TRBJ1-2	CASSLADRVHGYTF
TRBV5-1	.	TRBJ2-4	CASSLNSAGNIQYF
TRBV19	TRBD2	TRBJ2-7	CASTMGLAGVHEQYF
TRBV30	TRBD1	TRBJ2-1	CAWSTTGGSYNEQFF
TRBV6-5	.	TRBJ1-2	CASSIQGIVVGYTF
TRBV20-1	.	TRBJ2-3	CSVDSTDTQYF
TRBV7-3	TRBD1	TRBJ1-2	CASSLEGGTGFNYGYTF
TRBV30	TRBD1	TRBJ1-6	CAWSGLYGQGDRPPLHF
TRBV19	TRBD2	TRBJ2-1	CASSAQRDSRYNEQFF
TRBV6-1	TRBD2	TRBJ2-2	CASSVLAVGLATGELFF
TRBV9	.	TRBJ2-3	CASSVRHGEGTQYF
TRBV28	.	TRBJ2-4	CASSSLSSYRNIQYF
TRBV27	.	TRBJ1-6	CASSLQGMGSPLHF
TRBV27	.	TRBJ1-5	CASSIWGHSNQPQHF
TRBV19	TRBD2	TRBJ2-3	CASSLAASGSTDTQYF
TRBV5-1	.	TRBJ1-1	CASSPQGGNTEAFF
TRBV28	TRBD2	TRBJ2-3	CASHTSGVVGTQYF
TRBV7-3	.	TRBJ1-4	CASSLTLNEKLFF
TRBV28	TRBD1	TRBJ2-5	CASRPDRVQETQYF
TRBV19	TRBD2	TRBJ2-7	CASSNLARGVEQYF
TRBV28	TRBD1	TRBJ1-1	CASRTTGGTEAFF